This TCR beta chain was retrieved from a study of human thymus T cells. The protocol was immunoSEQ multiplex PCR, while the TCRdb copy is restricted to in-frame clones and leaves out a portion. The sample shows tens of thousands of clones, 90% to 95% of them seen only once. Corrective heart surgery yielded resections, and these provided the thymus tissue. Germline V gene lookup returns CDR1 SEHNR and CDR2 FQNEAQ (reference sequence). The CDR3 loop spans 13 amino acids. Trimming shortened V by 6 bases and J by 1 base, and 9 bases separated the two germline ends. The V and J genes are TRBV7-9 and TRBJ1-1, with a tentative D call TRBD1 (5 bases). This sequence was found in a girl less than two years old with a congenital heart defect but otherwise immunologically healthy. Sequencing used thymus tissue. CDR3 nucleotides: TGTGCCAGCAGACGTACAGGGAACACTGAAGCTTTCTTT. This gives the protein CASRRTGNTEAFF.